This record looks at one TCR beta chain sequence and its context. Its specificity is unknown. This CDR3 has 17 amino acids. Trimming left V 8 bases short and J 0 bases short, with 21 bases between. Germline V gives CDR1 SGHTA, CDR2 FQGNSA. The protocol was immunoSEQ multiplex PCR, while the TCRdb copy is restricted to in-frame clones and leaves out a portion. The table includes about 400,000 clones, about 88% detected once. This specimen comes from a study of Ad26.COV2.S vaccination and SARS-CoV-2 variants. Study findings and constraints: Overall T cell responses may have been underestimated by the analyses of TCR breadth and depth.

As to treatment: approximately 18 received Ad26.COV2.S at low or high dose, single or two shots; 5 received placebo; per-sample allocation not given. Collection of the samples took place on day 63 after the first injection of vaccine or placebo. This clonotype was sampled from a person between 18 and 65 years old who received the Ad26.COV2.S COVID-19 vaccine or a placebo. This sequence joins TRBV7-2 and TRBJ2-3, with D possibly matching TRBD2 (5 bases). The source was peripheral blood, collected in a trial of Ad26.COV2.S vaccine versus placebo. The CDR3 coding sequence is TGTGCCAGCGGGAACCGACTACGGATCCTTAGCACAGATACGCAGTATTTT. Translated: CASGNRLRILSTDTQYF.